The rows below give T cell receptor beta chains drawn from one sample of a study of blood T cell repertoires in COVID-19. The protocol was immunoSEQ multiplex PCR, while the TCRdb copy is restricted to in-frame clones and leaves out a portion. Of 130,000 to 150,000 clones listed, around 81% are singletons. Sequencing was performed on peripheral blood. The origin of the receptors is a woman in her 50s with acute or convalescent COVID-19. Each CDR3 is given with its conserved first and last residue. The order of the fields is V gene, J gene, D gene, clone size, CDR3 protein, CDR3 DNA. The D gene is left open where the match is weak. Part of the rows lack a size; the others show once, few, many or a class for expanded clones.

TRBV7-8,TRBJ1-2,TRBD1,NA,CASTGQNYGYTF,TGTGCCAGCACGGGACAGAACTATGGCTACACCTTC
TRBV20-1,TRBJ2-7,NA,NA,CSAPVYEQYF,TGCAGTGCCCCCGTTTACGAGCAGTACTTC
TRBV19,TRBJ2-4,NA,many,CASSTQQGIAKNIQYF,TGTGCCAGTAGTACCCAACAGGGCATAGCCAAAAACATTCAGTACTTC
TRBV7-8,TRBJ2-5,TRBD2,NA,CASSLGTSQETQYF,TGTGCCAGCAGCCTCGGGACTAGCCAAGAGACCCAGTACTTC
TRBV9,TRBJ2-3,TRBD2,NA,CASSSHGTSGHTQYF,TGTGCCAGCAGCTCCCACGGGACTAGCGGGCACACGCAGTATTTT
TRBV4-3,TRBJ1-6,NA,NA,CASSQGGYNSPLHF,TGCGCCAGCAGCCAAGGAGGGTATAATTCACCCCTCCACTTT
TRBV12-3/TRBV12-4,TRBJ1-5,NA,NA,CASSRGTVQHF,TGTGCCAGCAGTCGGGGGACCGTCCAGCATTTT
TRBV3-1/TRBV3-2,TRBJ2-1,TRBD2,NA,CASAAGGGPYRGEQFF,TGTGCCAGCGCTGCGGGCGGGGGACCTTATCGGGGTGAGCAGTTCTTC
TRBV7-9,TRBJ2-5,TRBD2,NA,CASSLGEGTEETQYF,TGTGCCAGCAGCTTGGGGGAGGGGACGGAGGAGACCCAGTACTTC
TRBV6-1,TRBJ1-5,TRBD1,NA,CASSDPGTGGLRGNQPQHF,TGTGCCAGCAGTGACCCCGGGACAGGGGGCTTAAGGGGCAATCAGCCCCAGCATTTT
TRBV9,TRBJ1-2,NA,few,CASSVDTLNSYGYTF,TGTGCCAGCAGCGTAGATACCCTAAACAGCTATGGCTACACCTTC
TRBV5-5,TRBJ1-1,NA,NA,CASSLEAGGEPGRTEAFF,TGTGCCAGCAGCTTGGAGGCGGGGGGGGAACCCGGCCGGACTGAAGCTTTCTTT
TRBV6-6,TRBJ1-4,NA,NA,CATGPLADEKLFF,TGTGCCACTGGTCCCCTGGCAGATGAAAAACTGTTTTTT
TRBV7-2,TRBJ1-3,TRBD1,NA,CASSLDRDGNTIYF,TGTGCCAGCAGCTTGGACAGGGATGGAAACACCATATATTTT
TRBV4-3,TRBJ1-4,TRBD1,NA,CASSQGNRGGEKLFF,TGCGCCAGCAGCCAAGGAAACAGGGGTGGGGAAAAACTGTTTTTT
TRBV6-4,TRBJ1-1,TRBD1,NA,CASSEQPGQGAAFF,TGTGCCAGCAGTGAGCAACCGGGACAGGGGGCCGCTTTCTTT
TRBV12-3/TRBV12-4,TRBJ2-7,NA,few,CASSWTDYEQYF,TGTGCCAGCAGCTGGACAGACTACGAGCAGTACTTC
TRBV10-3,TRBJ1-5,NA,NA,CAISRDSNQPQHF,TGTGCCATCAGTCGGGACTCCAATCAGCCCCAGCATTTT
TRBV7-9,TRBJ2-7,NA,NA,CASSPKSGNNHEQYF,TGTGCCAGCAGCCCCAAATCGGGGAACAACCACGAGCAGTACTTC
TRBV15,TRBJ2-1,NA,NA,CATSGRERTHSYNEQFF,TGTGCCACCAGCGGTCGTGAAAGGACACATTCCTACAATGAGCAGTTCTTC
TRBV10-3,TRBJ1-3,NA,NA,CAISGQVGAGNTIYF,TGTGCCATCAGTGGGCAAGTCGGGGCTGGAAACACCATATATTTT
TRBV5-1,TRBJ1-2,TRBD1,NA,CASGRDSNYGYTF,TGCGCCAGCGGACGGGACAGTAACTATGGCTACACCTTC
TRBV28,TRBJ2-7,TRBD2,NA,CASSRPVNGRGEQYF,TGTGCCAGCAGCCGACCGGTCAACGGGAGGGGCGAGCAGTACTTC
TRBV6-5,TRBJ1-5,TRBD1,once,CASRLTGAGNQPQHF,TGTGCCAGCAGACTAACAGGGGCTGGGAATCAGCCCCAGCATTTT
TRBV3-1/TRBV3-2,TRBJ2-1,NA,NA,CASSKSTGLEQFF,TGTGCCAGCAGCAAATCCACAGGGCTTGAGCAGTTCTTC
TRBV3-1/TRBV3-2,TRBJ1-6,NA,NA,CASSQEDRRNSPLHF,TGTGCCAGCAGCCAAGAAGACAGGCGGAATTCACCCCTCCACTTT
TRBV11-2,TRBJ2-7,NA,NA,CASSPSGGQYF,TGTGCCAGCAGCCCGTCAGGAGGGCAGTACTTC
TRBV7-7,TRBJ2-3,TRBD2,NA,CASSPTSGETDTQYF,TGTGCCAGCAGTCCAACTAGCGGGGAGACAGATACGCAGTATTTT
TRBV5-8,TRBJ2-2,NA,NA,CASMGLGQNTGELFF,TGTGCCAGCATGGGGCTCGGGCAAAATACCGGGGAGCTGTTTTTT
TRBV9,TRBJ1-3,NA,NA,CASSPRGRTGNTIYF,TGTGCCAGCAGCCCCCGTGGGAGGACTGGAAACACCATATATTTT
TRBV9,TRBJ1-3,NA,NA,CASSALWGGPGNTIYF,TGTGCCAGCAGCGCACTGTGGGGGGGCCCTGGAAACACCATATATTTT
TRBV3-1/TRBV3-2,TRBJ2-7,TRBD2,NA,CASTSGGSSYEQYF,TGTGCCAGCACTAGCGGGGGAAGCTCCTACGAGCAGTACTTC
TRBV5-1,TRBJ1-5,NA,NA,CASSLVPAGQPQHF,TGCGCCAGCAGCTTGGTTCCAGCGGGACAGCCCCAGCATTTT
TRBV5-4,TRBJ2-1,TRBD2,NA,CASSVWGGDNEQFF,TGTGCCAGCAGCGTATGGGGGGGAGACAATGAGCAGTTCTTC
TRBV27,TRBJ1-5,NA,NA,CASSLQQAYQPQHF,TGTGCCAGCAGTTTACAGCAGGCCTATCAGCCCCAGCATTTT
TRBV9,TRBJ2-3,TRBD2,NA,CASSTPRGGRTDTQYF,TGTGCCAGCAGCACCCCTCGGGGGGGCCGCACAGATACGCAGTATTTT
TRBV3-1/TRBV3-2,TRBJ1-1,NA,few,CASSQTHRGNDTEAFF,TGTGCCAGCAGCCAAACCCATAGGGGGAACGACACTGAAGCTTTCTTT